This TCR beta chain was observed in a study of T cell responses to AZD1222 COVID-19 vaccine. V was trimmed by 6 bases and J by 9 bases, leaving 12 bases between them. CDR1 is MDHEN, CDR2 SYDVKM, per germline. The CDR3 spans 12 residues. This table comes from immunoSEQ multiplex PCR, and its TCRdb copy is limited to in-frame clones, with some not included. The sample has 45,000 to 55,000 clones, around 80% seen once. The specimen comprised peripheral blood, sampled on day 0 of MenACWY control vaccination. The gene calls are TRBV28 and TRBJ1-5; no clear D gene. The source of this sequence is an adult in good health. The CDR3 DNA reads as TGTGCCAGCAGCCCCCAGTTTGCGCCCCAGCATTTT. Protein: CASSPQFAPQHF.